The rows below give T cell receptor beta chains drawn from one sample of a study of neurological immune-mediated disorders. TCRdb reanalysed the 5' RACE reads using MiXCR and keeps one entry per CDR3 protein. The repertoire holds about 58,000 distinct CDR3 sequences, with 3% to 4% as singletons. The sequenced material came from PBMCs. Receptors originate from a woman aged 55-70 years with multiple sclerosis. Both conserved end residues are part of each CDR3. The order of the fields is J gene, D gene, V gene, CDR3 protein. D genes are given only for firm matches.

j_call: TRBJ1-5
d_call: -
v_call: TRBV6-5
cdr3_aa: CASSYSGAGNSNQPQHF

j_call: TRBJ2-7
d_call: TRBD2
v_call: TRBV29-1
cdr3_aa: CSASGLAGPSYEQYF

j_call: TRBJ2-1
d_call: -
v_call: TRBV7-2
cdr3_aa: CASSLFSRELYNELFF

j_call: TRBJ2-3
d_call: -
v_call: TRBV5-1
cdr3_aa: CASSLSRGGRTDTQYF

j_call: TRBJ1-5
d_call: -
v_call: TRBV9
cdr3_aa: CASSGWGSNQPQHF

j_call: TRBJ2-3
d_call: -
v_call: TRBV27
cdr3_aa: CASSFYGGMDTQYF

j_call: TRBJ2-3
d_call: -
v_call: TRBV14
cdr3_aa: CASSQRTAQYF

j_call: TRBJ2-1
d_call: TRBD1
v_call: TRBV28
cdr3_aa: CASTSWTGDYNEQFF

j_call: TRBJ1-1
d_call: -
v_call: TRBV6-6
cdr3_aa: CASSYRGAFF

j_call: TRBJ2-7
d_call: -
v_call: TRBV9
cdr3_aa: CASSLDSSYEQYF

j_call: TRBJ2-5
d_call: -
v_call: TRBV10-3
cdr3_aa: CAINKDSRQETQYF

j_call: TRBJ1-6
d_call: -
v_call: TRBV5-1
cdr3_aa: CASRDRSSSPLHF

j_call: TRBJ2-3
d_call: TRBD1
v_call: TRBV24-1
cdr3_aa: CATSDRDRGRTDTQYF

j_call: TRBJ1-2
d_call: -
v_call: TRBV20-1
cdr3_aa: CSAREYNYGYTF

j_call: TRBJ2-7
d_call: TRBD1
v_call: TRBV20-1
cdr3_aa: CSARSGTAFTEQYF

j_call: TRBJ1-1
d_call: -
v_call: TRBV5-1
cdr3_aa: CASSLRQTYKEYTEAFF

j_call: TRBJ1-2
d_call: -
v_call: TRBV12-3/TRBV12-4
cdr3_aa: CASSSGPANYGYTF

j_call: TRBJ1-1
d_call: -
v_call: TRBV12-1
cdr3_aa: CASSFSGGTEAFF

j_call: TRBJ2-3
d_call: TRBD2
v_call: TRBV7-9
cdr3_aa: CASSSLAGRYTDTQYF

j_call: TRBJ2-3
d_call: TRBD1
v_call: TRBV6-5
cdr3_aa: CASSYLRTGKKHTQYF

j_call: TRBJ1-4
d_call: -
v_call: TRBV6-5
cdr3_aa: CASSTYRVENEKLFF

j_call: TRBJ2-1
d_call: TRBD2
v_call: TRBV5-1
cdr3_aa: CASSQTSGNFYNEQFF

j_call: TRBJ2-7
d_call: -
v_call: TRBV29-1
cdr3_aa: CSVSEAYEQYF

j_call: TRBJ2-1
d_call: TRBD1
v_call: TRBV15
cdr3_aa: CATSESGTGGYNEQFF

j_call: TRBJ2-1
d_call: TRBD1
v_call: TRBV7-2
cdr3_aa: CASSQGAGNEQFF

j_call: TRBJ2-5
d_call: -
v_call: TRBV18
cdr3_aa: CASSPPGETQYF

j_call: TRBJ2-3
d_call: -
v_call: TRBV20-1
cdr3_aa: CSASGAVPSTDTQYF

j_call: TRBJ2-7
d_call: -
v_call: TRBV14
cdr3_aa: CASTDNSGCTLYEQYF

j_call: TRBJ2-2
d_call: -
v_call: TRBV20-1
cdr3_aa: CSARQTGELFF

j_call: TRBJ2-6
d_call: -
v_call: TRBV25-1
cdr3_aa: CASSAPRSGPSGANVLTF

j_call: TRBJ2-2
d_call: -
v_call: TRBV7-8
cdr3_aa: CASSLGRLNTGELFF

j_call: TRBJ2-1
d_call: TRBD1
v_call: TRBV29-1
cdr3_aa: CSVRRTGDGEQFF

j_call: TRBJ2-3
d_call: -
v_call: TRBV27
cdr3_aa: CASSLSAGSGKADTQYF

j_call: TRBJ1-1
d_call: -
v_call: TRBV5-1
cdr3_aa: CASSPGHLNTEAFF

j_call: TRBJ1-2
d_call: TRBD1
v_call: TRBV20-1
cdr3_aa: CSAADRGGYTF

j_call: TRBJ2-1
d_call: -
v_call: TRBV3-1
cdr3_aa: CASSQVGRNEQFF

j_call: TRBJ2-2
d_call: -
v_call: TRBV6-2/TRBV6-3
cdr3_aa: CASRTARNTGELFF

j_call: TRBJ1-1
d_call: TRBD1
v_call: TRBV10-3
cdr3_aa: CATRPTGVNTEAFF

j_call: TRBJ1-5
d_call: -
v_call: TRBV12-3/TRBV12-4
cdr3_aa: CASGALRDQPQHF

j_call: TRBJ1-2
d_call: -
v_call: TRBV20-1
cdr3_aa: CSARVLGRERGYTF

j_call: TRBJ2-1
d_call: -
v_call: TRBV10-3
cdr3_aa: CAISAERTGVEQFF

j_call: TRBJ2-7
d_call: -
v_call: TRBV12-3/TRBV12-4
cdr3_aa: CASRAGGTVSYEQYF

j_call: TRBJ2-3
d_call: TRBD2
v_call: TRBV12-3/TRBV12-4
cdr3_aa: CASRGAGEGSSTDTQYF

j_call: TRBJ2-2
d_call: -
v_call: TRBV7-7
cdr3_aa: CASSLLVSGELFF

j_call: TRBJ2-5
d_call: -
v_call: TRBV5-1
cdr3_aa: CASSVMGPYQETQYF

j_call: TRBJ1-1
d_call: -
v_call: TRBV28
cdr3_aa: CASSFSGKDTEAFF

j_call: TRBJ1-5
d_call: -
v_call: TRBV28
cdr3_aa: CASRNSYNQPQHF

j_call: TRBJ2-7
d_call: -
v_call: TRBV20-1
cdr3_aa: CSARVARAPYEQYF

j_call: TRBJ1-6
d_call: -
v_call: TRBV5-1
cdr3_aa: CASSLKGGNSPLHF

j_call: TRBJ2-3
d_call: -
v_call: TRBV10-2
cdr3_aa: CASSRDFYTDTQYF

j_call: TRBJ1-4
d_call: -
v_call: TRBV5-1
cdr3_aa: CASSLADSTNEKLFF

j_call: TRBJ2-1
d_call: TRBD2
v_call: TRBV7-2
cdr3_aa: CAIEAGGNNEQFF

j_call: TRBJ2-2
d_call: TRBD2
v_call: TRBV7-8
cdr3_aa: CASSLTPSGGLITGELFF

j_call: TRBJ1-6
d_call: -
v_call: TRBV20-1
cdr3_aa: CSAIGQGFYNSPLHF

j_call: TRBJ1-2
d_call: -
v_call: TRBV12-3/TRBV12-4
cdr3_aa: CASSGLGQRVGYGYTF

j_call: TRBJ1-4
d_call: -
v_call: TRBV12-3/TRBV12-4
cdr3_aa: CASSLGVYFNEKLFF